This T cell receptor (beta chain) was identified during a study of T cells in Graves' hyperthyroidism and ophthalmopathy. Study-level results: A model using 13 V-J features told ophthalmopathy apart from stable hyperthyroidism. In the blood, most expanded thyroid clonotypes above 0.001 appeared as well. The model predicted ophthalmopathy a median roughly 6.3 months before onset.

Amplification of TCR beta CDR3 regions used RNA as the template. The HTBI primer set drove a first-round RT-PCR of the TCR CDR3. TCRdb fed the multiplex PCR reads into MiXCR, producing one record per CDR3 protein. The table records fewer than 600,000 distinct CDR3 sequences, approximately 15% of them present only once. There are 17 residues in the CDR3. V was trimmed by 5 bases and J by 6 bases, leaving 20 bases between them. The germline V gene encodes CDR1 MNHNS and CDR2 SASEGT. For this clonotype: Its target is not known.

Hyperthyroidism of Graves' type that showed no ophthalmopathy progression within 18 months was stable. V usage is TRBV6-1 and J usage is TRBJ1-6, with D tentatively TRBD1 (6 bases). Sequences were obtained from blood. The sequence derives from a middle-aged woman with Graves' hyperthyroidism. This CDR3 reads CASSLWGPYGVNSPLHF. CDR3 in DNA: TGTGCCAGCAGTCTATGGGGGCCATATGGGGTTAATTCACCCCTCCACTTT.